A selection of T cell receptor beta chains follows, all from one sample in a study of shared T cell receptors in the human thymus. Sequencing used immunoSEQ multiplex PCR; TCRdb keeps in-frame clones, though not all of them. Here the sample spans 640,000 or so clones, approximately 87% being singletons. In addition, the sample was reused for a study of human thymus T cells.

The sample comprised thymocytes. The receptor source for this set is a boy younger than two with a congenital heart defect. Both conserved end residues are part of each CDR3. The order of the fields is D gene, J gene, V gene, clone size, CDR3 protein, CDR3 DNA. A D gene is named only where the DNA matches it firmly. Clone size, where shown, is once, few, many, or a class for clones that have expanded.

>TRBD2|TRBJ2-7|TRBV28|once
CASSFTPGTSGRRSSYEQYF
TGTGCCAGCAGTTTCACTCCCGGGACTAGCGGGCGTCGTAGCTCCTACGAGCAGTACTTC
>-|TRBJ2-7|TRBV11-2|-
CASSPAVPPQGEQYF
TGTGCCAGCAGCCCGGCGGTGCCTCCCCAGGGGGAGCAGTACTTC
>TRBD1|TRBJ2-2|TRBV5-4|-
CASSLHYSRDRGNTGELFF
TGTGCCAGCAGCTTGCATTATTCTCGGGACAGGGGAAACACCGGGGAGCTGTTTTTT
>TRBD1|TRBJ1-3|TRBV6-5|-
CASRQTGAWGDTIYF
TGTGCCAGCAGGCAGACAGGGGCCTGGGGGGACACCATATATTTT
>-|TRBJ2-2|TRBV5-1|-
CASSLKQGDTGELFF
TGCGCCAGCAGCTTAAAACAGGGCGACACCGGGGAGCTGTTTTTT
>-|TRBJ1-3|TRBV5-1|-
CASSLGRGGNTIYF
TGCGCCAGCAGCTTGGGTAGGGGTGGAAACACCATATATTTT
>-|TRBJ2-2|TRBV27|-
CASSLPGITGELFF
TGTGCCAGCAGTTTACCAGGGATCACCGGGGAGCTGTTTTTT
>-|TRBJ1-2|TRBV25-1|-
CASSESRGQDGYTF
TGTGCCAGCAGTGAATCAAGGGGTCAGGATGGCTACACCTTC
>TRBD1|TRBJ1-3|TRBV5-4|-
CASSLWSYTGGGNTIYF
TGTGCCAGCAGCTTGTGGAGTTATACAGGGGGAGGAAACACCATATATTTT
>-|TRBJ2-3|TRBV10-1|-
CASSESKPTAEDTQYF
TGCGCCAGCAGTGAGTCGAAACCCACGGCGGAAGATACGCAGTATTTT
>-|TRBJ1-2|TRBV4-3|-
CASSQDLNREGYGYTF
TGCGCCAGCAGCCAAGATCTTAACAGGGAGGGCTATGGCTACACCTTC
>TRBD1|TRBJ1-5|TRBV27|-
CASSPTGVAGGWQPQHF
TGTGCCAGCAGTCCCACCGGGGTAGCAGGGGGCTGGCAGCCCCAGCATTTT
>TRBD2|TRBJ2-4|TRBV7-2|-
CASRLAGEAKNIQYF
TGTGCCAGCAGACTAGCGGGGGAAGCCAAAAACATTCAGTACTTC
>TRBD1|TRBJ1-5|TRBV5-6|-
CASSGTGSYQPQHF
TGTGCCAGTTCCGGGACAGGGAGTTATCAGCCCCAGCATTTT
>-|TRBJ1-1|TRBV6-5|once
CASSYRTEFPAEAFF
TGTGCCAGCAGTTACCGCACAGAATTCCCGGCTGAAGCTTTCTTT
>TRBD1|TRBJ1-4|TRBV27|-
CASSLRSGQGASTNEKLFF
TGTGCCAGCAGCCTGAGAAGTGGACAGGGGGCCTCAACTAATGAAAAACTGTTTTTT
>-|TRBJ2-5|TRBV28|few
CASRTRGRETQYF
TGTGCCAGCCGGACCAGGGGCAGAGAGACCCAGTACTTC
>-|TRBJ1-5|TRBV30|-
CACAGDNQPQHF
TGTGCCTGTGCAGGGGACAATCAGCCCCAGCATTTT
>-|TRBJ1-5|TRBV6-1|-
CASSGEEGPASNQPQHF
TGTGCCAGCAGTGGAGAGGAGGGGCCGGCTAGCAATCAGCCCCAGCATTTT
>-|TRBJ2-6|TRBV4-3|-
CASSQDRDTLSGANVLTF
TGCGCCAGCAGCCAAGACCGGGACACTCTGTCTGGGGCCAACGTCCTGACTTTC
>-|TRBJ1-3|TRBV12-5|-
CASGSGAGNTIYF
TGTGCTAGTGGATCGGGTGCTGGAAACACCATATATTTT
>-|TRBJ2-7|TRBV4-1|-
CASSQSSHNGLSYEQYF
TGCGCCAGCAGCCAATCATCACACAACGGACTGTCCTACGAGCAGTACTTC
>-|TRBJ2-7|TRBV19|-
CASSPTTGCSYEQYF
TGTGCCAGTAGCCCAACGACAGGCTGCTCCTACGAGCAGTACTTC
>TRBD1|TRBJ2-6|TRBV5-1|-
CASSLVVTGFSGANVLTF
TGCGCCAGCAGCTTGGTGGTGACAGGGTTCTCTGGGGCCAACGTCCTGACTTTC
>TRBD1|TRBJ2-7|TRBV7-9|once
CASSSGTGGHEQYF
TGTGCCAGCAGCTCGGGGACAGGGGGCCACGAGCAGTACTTC
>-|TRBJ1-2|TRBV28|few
CASWGELSRQAYLNYGYTF
TGTGCCAGCTGGGGTGAACTTTCGCGACAGGCGTATCTTAACTATGGCTACACCTTC
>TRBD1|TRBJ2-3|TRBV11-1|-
CASSLYPPGQGTTDTQYF
TGTGCCAGCAGCTTATACCCCCCGGGACAGGGTACCACAGATACGCAGTATTTT
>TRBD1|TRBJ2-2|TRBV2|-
CASSGVRQGLTGELFF
TGTGCCAGCAGTGGGGTGAGACAGGGGTTAACCGGGGAGCTGTTTTTT
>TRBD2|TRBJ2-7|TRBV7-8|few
CASSFGLAGPYEQYF
TGTGCCAGCAGCTTTGGGCTAGCGGGGCCCTACGAGCAGTACTTC
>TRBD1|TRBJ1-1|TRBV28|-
CASLYSSGQGGTEAFF
TGTGCCAGCCTCTATTCGTCTGGGCAGGGGGGCACTGAAGCTTTCTTT
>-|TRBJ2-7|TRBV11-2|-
CASSPRSYEQYF
TGTGCCAGCAGCCCACGCAGCTACGAGCAGTACTTC
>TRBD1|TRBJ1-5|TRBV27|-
CASSLYGTDSNQPQHF
TGTGCCAGCAGTTTATACGGGACAGATAGCAATCAGCCCCAGCATTTT
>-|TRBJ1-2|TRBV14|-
CASSRTLNYGYTF
TGTGCCAGCAGCCGGACTCTAAACTATGGCTACACCTTC
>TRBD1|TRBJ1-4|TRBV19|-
CASSLTGTNEKLFF
TGTGCCAGTAGCCTGACAGGGACTAATGAAAAACTGTTTTTT
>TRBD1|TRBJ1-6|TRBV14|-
CASSQSGQGNSPLHF
TGTGCCAGCAGCCAATCAGGACAGGGTAATTCACCCCTCCACTTT
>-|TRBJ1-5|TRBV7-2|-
CASSGLTGYNQPQHF
TGTGCCAGCAGCGGCTTGACGGGTTACAATCAGCCCCAGCATTTT
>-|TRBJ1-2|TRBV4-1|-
CASSLRQLLNYGYTF
TGCGCCAGCAGCCTACGACAGCTGCTGAACTATGGCTACACCTTC
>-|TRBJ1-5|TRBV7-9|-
CASSFGGPQHF
TGTGCCAGCAGCTTCGGGGGGCCCCAGCATTTT
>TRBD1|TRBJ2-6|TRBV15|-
CATSPQGTAESGANVLTF
TGTGCCACCAGCCCACAAGGGACAGCGGAATCTGGGGCCAACGTCCTGACTTTC
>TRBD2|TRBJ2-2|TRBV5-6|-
CASSLVGGGPAGELFF
TGTGCCAGCAGCTTGGTTGGGGGAGGGCCGGCAGGGGAGCTGTTTTTT
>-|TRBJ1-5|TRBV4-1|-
CASSQELSLGSSQPQHF
TGCGCCAGCAGCCAAGAACTTTCCCTCGGGAGTTCTCAGCCCCAGCATTTT
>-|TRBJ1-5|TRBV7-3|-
CASSLRMRKSTKTSSGVCNQPQHF
TGTGCCAGCAGCTTAAGGATGCGGAAGTCCACTAAAACCTCGTCCGGTGTTTGCAATCAGCCCCAGCATTTT
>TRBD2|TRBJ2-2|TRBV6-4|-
CASSDSRRGALTGELFF
TGTGCCAGCAGTGACTCACGGCGGGGGGCCCTCACCGGGGAGCTGTTTTTT
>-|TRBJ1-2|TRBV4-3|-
CASSQVHRQDYGYTF
TGCGCCAGCAGCCAAGTACATCGGCAGGACTATGGCTACACCTTC
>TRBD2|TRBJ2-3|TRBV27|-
CASSLVGASGGQSAQYF
TGTGCCAGCAGTTTGGTTGGGGCTAGCGGGGGCCAATCAGCGCAGTATTTT
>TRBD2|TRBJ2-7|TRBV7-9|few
CASSLGAGVEQYF
TGTGCCAGCAGCTTAGGGGCGGGGGTCGAGCAGTACTTC
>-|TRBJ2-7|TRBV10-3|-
CAISESQQVFYEQYF
TGTGCCATCAGTGAGTCGCAACAGGTTTTCTACGAGCAGTACTTC
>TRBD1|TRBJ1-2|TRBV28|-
CASSLPIPGQGNYGYTF
TGTGCCAGCAGTTTACCGATACCGGGACAGGGAAACTATGGCTACACCTTC
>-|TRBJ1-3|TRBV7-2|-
CASSLVGVLGSGNTIYF
TGTGCCAGCAGCTTAGTTGGAGTGCTGGGCTCTGGAAACACCATATATTTT
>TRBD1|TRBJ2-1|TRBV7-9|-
CATLTWGQGLGQFF
TGTGCCACCCTAACTTGGGGACAGGGGCTCGGGCAGTTCTTC
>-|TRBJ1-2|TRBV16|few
CASSPPGTNYGYTF
TGTGCCAGCAGCCCACCCGGGACTAACTATGGCTACACCTTC
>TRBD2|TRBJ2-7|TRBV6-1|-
CASSPKLAGVYEQYF
TGTGCCAGCAGCCCGAAGCTAGCGGGGGTCTACGAGCAGTACTTC
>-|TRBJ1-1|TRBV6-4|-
CASTRNAGDPEAFF
TGTGCCAGCACCAGAAATGCGGGTGACCCTGAAGCTTTCTTT
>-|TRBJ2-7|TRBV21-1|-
CASSKKVDYSYEQYF
TGTGCCAGCAGCAAAAAGGTCGACTACTCCTACGAGCAGTACTTC